The clone carrying this T cell receptor (beta chain) was observed a handful of times. The antigen remains undetermined. Time point described: persistent/refractory GD, antithyroid drugs over 5 years with positive TRAb. The authors made the TCR library using RNA they extracted from PBMCs. It was by American Thyroid Association guidelines that Graves' disease was diagnosed. Into tubes containing EDTA, roughly 8.8 milliliters of peripheral blood were drawn. These data come from a study of regulatory T cells in long-lasting Graves disease. Study-level background: In persistent Graves' disease, antithyroid drugs had been taken for over 5 years and TSH receptor antibodies stayed positive. Study-wide results and limits: TRBV28, TRBJ1-2 and TRBJ2-5 emerged as the favored segments in persistent disease.

Both iRepertoire HTBI primers and Arm-PCR of CDR3 regions were used to build the TCR beta libraries. TCRdb ran MiXCR on the multiplex PCR reads and lists one entry per CDR3 protein. Of hundreds of thousands of distinct CDR3 sequences in the sample, roughly 20% are singletons; the top ten hold roughly 20%. The germline gives CDR1 MDHEN, CDR2 SYDVKM. V lost 8 bases to trimming and J lost 4 bases, with 9 bases between them. CDR3 length: 12 residues. This clonotype was sampled from a female donor with Graves disease. This chain connects TRBV28 to TRBJ1-3; D not resolved. Sequenced material: peripheral blood mononuclear cells (PBMCs), taken when the disease was refractory, from a patient treated with antithyroid drugs. The CDR3 DNA reads as TGTGCCAGCTACAGTATAGGAAACACCATATATTTT. This sequence encodes CASYSIGNTIYF.